These 21 T cell receptor beta chains originate from one sample sequenced in a study of blood T cell repertoires in COVID-19. TCRdb's table, derived via immunoSEQ multiplex PCR, lists solely in-frame clones and lacks some. The sample records about 61,000 clones, over 75% being singletons. Sequenced sample: peripheral blood. The receptors were gathered from a man older than 75 with active or convalescent COVID-19.

In this sample, this clone turned up a few times. The rearrangement uses TRBV4-2 and TRBJ2-5, with 8 bases aligning to TRBD2. With V trimmed by 0 bases and J by 1 base, 7 bases remained unmatched. Germline CDR1 reads LGHNA; CDR2 reads YNFKEQ. The CDR3 runs to 17 residues. Here the CDR3 DNA reads TGTGCCAGCAGCCAAGATTTGGGTAGCGGGGTCCAAGAGACCCAGTACTTC. Translation gives CASSQDLGSGVQETQYF.

This clone appeared once. The gene calls are TRBV18 and TRBJ2-1; 12 bases are shared with TRBD2. Germline CDR1 KGHSH, CDR2 LQKENI. V lost 2 bases and J lost 0; bases outside the gene matches: 5. The CDR3 is 18 residues long. This CDR3 reads CASSPATSGGSSYNEQFF. The CDR3 nucleotides read TGTGCCAGCTCACCAGCGACTAGCGGGGGCAGCTCCTACAATGAGCAGTTCTTC.

This chain joins TRBV7-2 and TRBJ2-5, with 7 positions matching TRBD2. The V gene end was trimmed by 1 base and the J gene end by 3 bases; junction bases not matched to a gene: 2. Germline values: CDR1 SGHTA, CDR2 FQGNSA. The CDR3 totals 14 residues. The chain's CDR3 is CASSLEAGEETQYF. The CDR3 bases are TGTGCCAGCAGCTTAGAGGCGGGAGAAGAGACCCAGTACTTC.

This chain uses TRBV3-1 (or the pseudogene TRBV3-2) with TRBJ1-2; 7 bases are shared with TRBD1. CDR1 and CDR2 from the germline V gene are LGHDT and YNNKEL (reference sequence). The CDR3 is 15 amino acids. The V and J ends lost 0 bases and 4 bases, in that order; junction bases with no gene match: 5. CDR3 in DNA: TGTGCCAGCAGCCAAGACCAGGACAGGCTCTATGGCTACACCTTC. Amino acid sequence: CASSQDQDRLYGYTF.

The sample holds a few counts of this clone. This chain connects TRBV28 to TRBJ1-6; D gene unclear. The V gene lost 1 base and the J gene lost 13 bases, with 8 bases spanning the gap. This CDR3 region has 12 residues. CDR1 MDHEN and CDR2 SYDVKM come from the germline V gene. The chain's CDR3 is CASSLLRGPLHF. DNA for the CDR3: TGTGCCAGCAGTTTATTGAGAGGGCCCCTCCACTTT.

The chain employs TRBV6-6 and TRBJ1-1; 7 bases map to TRBD1. V trimming: 4 bases; J trimming: 9 bases; junction bases outside the gene matches: 14. There are 15 residues in the CDR3. CDR1 MNHNY and CDR2 SVGAGI come from the germline V gene (reference sequence). CDR3 in DNA: TGTGCCAGCAGTTCCCATGATGCGAAGAGGGGGCAAGCTTTCTTT. It encodes CASSSHDAKRGQAFF.

This clone was recorded a few times. This chain uses TRBV5-6 with TRBJ1-6; 9 bases align to TRBD1. The length of the CDR3 is 14 residues. V gave up 3 bases and J gave up 9 bases; unmatched junction bases: 4. Germline V gene sequence: CDR1 SGHDT, CDR2 YYEEEE. The CDR3 sequence: CASSWGTGISPLHF. CDR3 DNA sequence: TGTGCCAGCAGCTGGGGGACAGGGATTTCACCCCTCCACTTT.

V and J are TRBV29-1 and TRBJ2-2; D uncertain. Trimming removed 5 bases from V and 1 base from J, with 11 bases in between. This CDR3 is built from 14 residues. CDR1 is SQVTM and CDR2 is ANQGSEA in the germline V gene. The CDR3 here is CSVLTQLNTGELFF. The CDR3 coding sequence is TGCAGCGTTTTGACACAGCTGAACACCGGGGAGCTGTTTTTT.

The chain uses TRBV9 and TRBJ2-5; a weak D match, TRBD2 (5 bases). The V and J ends lost 0 bases and 4 bases respectively, with 13 bases between them. The CDR3 covers 15 residues. From germline, CDR1 is SGDLS and CDR2 YYNGEE. The CDR3 sequence is CASSVDGVAGETQYF. In nucleotides, the CDR3 is TGTGCCAGCAGCGTAGACGGGGTCGCGGGAGAGACCCAGTACTTC.

The genes are TRBV11-3 and TRBJ2-7; D remains unclear. Trimming removed 0 bases from V and 2 bases from J, with 5 bases in between. Germline lookup yields CDR1 SGHNT and CDR2 YENEEA. The CDR3 spans 13 residues. The CDR3 loop reads CASSLDRTYEQYF. The CDR3 DNA follows: TGTGCCAGCAGCTTAGACAGGACCTACGAGCAGTACTTC.

The chain has TRBV27 and TRBJ1-2; a possible D gene is TRBD1 (6 bases). CDR1 MNHEY and CDR2 SMNVEV come from the germline V gene (reference sequence). This CDR3 region has 15 residues. The germline V and J ends were trimmed by 2 bases and 4 bases, with 14 bases remaining between them. The CDR3 is CASSLGQGRSYGYTF. In nucleotides, the CDR3 is TGTGCCAGCAGTTTAGGGCAGGGGAGAAGCTATGGCTACACCTTC.

The rearrangement uses TRBV30 and TRBJ2-1; D may be TRBD2 (7 bases). CDR3 size: 12 residues. V lost 4 bases, J lost 7 bases, and 11 bases lay in between. Germline values: CDR1 GTSNPN, CDR2 SVGIG (reference sequence). The CDR3 reads CAWMGGLNEQFF. For the CDR3, the DNA is TGTGCCTGGATGGGGGGGCTGAATGAGCAGTTCTTC.

This chain joins TRBV9 and TRBJ2-3, with 9 nucleotides matching TRBD2. Germline assignment: CDR1 SGDLS and CDR2 YYNGEE. The V gene end was trimmed by 2 bases and the J gene end by 5 bases; junction bases not matched to a gene: 6. The CDR3 has 15 residues. Here the CDR3 DNA reads TGTGCCAGCAGCGTCCGAAGCGGGAGGTTAGATACGCAGTATTTT. It specifies CASSVRSGRLDTQYF. The full variable domain, in which reference TRBV9 and TRBJ2-3 provide the parts outside the CDR3, is DSGVTQTPKHLITATGQRVTLRCSPRSGDLSVYWYQQSLDQGLQFLIQYYNGEERAKGNILERFSAQQFPDLHSELNLSSLELGDSALYFCASSVRSGRLDTQYFGPGTRLTVL.

V and J are TRBV7-9 and TRBJ1-2; no reliable D call. Per germline, CDR1 SEHNR and CDR2 FQNEAQ (reference sequence). This CDR3 comprises 13 residues. Trimming cost V 3 bases and J 6 bases, with 11 bases left between them. The CDR3 nucleotides are TGTGCCAGCAGCTTCGGCCAGGAACATGGCTACACCTTC. The encoded protein is CASSFGQEHGYTF.

The rearrangement joins TRBV9 to TRBJ2-5; 8 bases fit TRBD1. Germline lookup yields CDR1 SGDLS and CDR2 YYNGEE. V gave up 3 bases and J gave up 2 bases; unmatched junction bases: 6. The CDR3 has 15 amino acids. CDR3: CASSARTGLQETQYF. As DNA, the CDR3 is TGTGCCAGCAGCGCCCGGACAGGGCTGCAAGAGACCCAGTACTTC.

The chain links TRBV12-3 or TRBV12-4 to TRBJ1-2; unclear D gene. The V gene lost 1 base and the J gene lost 4 bases, with 4 bases spanning the gap. This CDR3 spans 12 amino acids. This chain's CDR3 is CASSLDSYGYTF. The CDR3 coding sequence is TGTGCCAGCAGTTTAGACAGCTATGGCTACACCTTC.

The chain is built from TRBV15 and TRBJ2-1, with 11 positions matching TRBD1. Germline lookup yields CDR1 LNHNV and CDR2 YYDKDF (reference sequence). Trimming cost V 3 bases and J 7 bases; bases outside gene matches: 5. The CDR3 runs 15 residues. The CDR3 region is CATSRDRGLNNEQFF. The CDR3 DNA is TGTGCCACCAGCAGGGACAGGGGGCTGAATAATGAGCAGTTCTTC.

The chain links TRBV7-9 to TRBJ2-1; D is ambiguous. Trimming pared 5 bases from V and 0 bases from J, leaving 8 bases between. Germline CDR1 SEHNR, CDR2 FQNEAQ (reference sequence). The length of the CDR3 is 14 residues. The CDR3 bases are TGTGCCAGCAGCCACCGGAGCTCCTACAATGAGCAGTTCTTC. The encoded protein is CASSHRSSYNEQFF.

The chain couples TRBV27 to TRBJ1-6; D uncertain. From germline, CDR1 is MNHEY and CDR2 SMNVEV (reference sequence). This CDR3 has 15 amino acids. V gave up 8 bases and J gave up 6 bases, with 17 bases separating them. In DNA form, the CDR3 reads TGTGCCAGCGCCCTCCCGAGTTCGTTTAATTCACCCCTCCACTTT. Its translation: CASALPSSFNSPLHF.

The chain couples TRBV5-4 to TRBJ2-1; TRBD2 agrees at 7 bases. Looked up from germline, CDR1 is SGHNT and CDR2 is YYREEE (reference sequence). J was trimmed by 3 bases and V by 3 bases; bases with no gene match: 6. The CDR3 covers 15 residues. This CDR3 reads CASSSGGSVYNEQFF. In DNA, the CDR3 is TGTGCCAGCAGCTCCGGCGGGAGTGTCTACAATGAGCAGTTCTTC.

V usage is TRBV3-1 (or the pseudogene TRBV3-2) and J usage is TRBJ2-7, with D maybe TRBD2 (5 bases). CDR1 and CDR2 (germline): LGHDT, YNNKEL (reference sequence). The germline V and J ends were trimmed by 8 bases and 2 bases, with 16 bases remaining between them. This CDR3 is 14 amino acids long. CDR3 DNA sequence: TGTGCCAGCTGGCGGGCGGACGAAGCCTACGAGCAGTACTTC. This translates into CASWRADEAYEQYF.